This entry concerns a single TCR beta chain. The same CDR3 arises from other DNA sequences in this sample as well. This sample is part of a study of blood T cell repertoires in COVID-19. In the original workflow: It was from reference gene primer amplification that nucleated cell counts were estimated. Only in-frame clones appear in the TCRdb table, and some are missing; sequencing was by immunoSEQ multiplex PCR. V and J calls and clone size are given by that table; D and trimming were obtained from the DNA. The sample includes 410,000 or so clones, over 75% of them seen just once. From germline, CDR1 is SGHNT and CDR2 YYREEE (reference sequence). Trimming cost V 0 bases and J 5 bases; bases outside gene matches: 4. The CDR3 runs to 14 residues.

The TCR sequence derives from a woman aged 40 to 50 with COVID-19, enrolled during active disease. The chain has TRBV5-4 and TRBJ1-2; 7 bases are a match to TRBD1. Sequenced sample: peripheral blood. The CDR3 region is CASSLARQGYGYTF. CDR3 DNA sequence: TGTGCCAGCAGCTTGGCCCGACAGGGTTATGGCTACACCTTC.